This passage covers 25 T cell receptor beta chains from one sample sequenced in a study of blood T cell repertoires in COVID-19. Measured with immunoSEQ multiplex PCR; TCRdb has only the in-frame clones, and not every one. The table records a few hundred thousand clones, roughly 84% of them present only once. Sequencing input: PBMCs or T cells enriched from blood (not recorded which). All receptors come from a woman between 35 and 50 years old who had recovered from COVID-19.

CDR3 in amino acids: CASTGGSYNEQFF. The DNA for the CDR3 is TGTGCCAGCACTGGCGGCTCCTACAATGAGCAGTTCTTC. The chain links TRBV27 to TRBJ2-1; D unresolved. The CDR3 is made up of 13 amino acids. Germline values: CDR1 MNHEY, CDR2 SMNVEV (reference sequence). Trimming pared 7 bases from V and 0 bases from J, leaving 7 bases between.

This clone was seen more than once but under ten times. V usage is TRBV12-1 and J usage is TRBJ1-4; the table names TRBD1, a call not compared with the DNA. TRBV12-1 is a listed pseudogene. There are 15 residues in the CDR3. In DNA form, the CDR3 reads TGTGCCAGCAGCTTTGCGGGGCAGGGGAGTGGAAAACTGTTTTTT. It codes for CASSFAGQGSGKLFF.

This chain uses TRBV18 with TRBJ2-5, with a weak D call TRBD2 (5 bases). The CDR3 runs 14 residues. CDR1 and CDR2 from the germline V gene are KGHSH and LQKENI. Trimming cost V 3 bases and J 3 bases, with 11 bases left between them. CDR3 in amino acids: CASSPAAGEETQYF. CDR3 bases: TGTGCCAGCTCACCGGCGGCGGGTGAAGAGACCCAGTACTTC.

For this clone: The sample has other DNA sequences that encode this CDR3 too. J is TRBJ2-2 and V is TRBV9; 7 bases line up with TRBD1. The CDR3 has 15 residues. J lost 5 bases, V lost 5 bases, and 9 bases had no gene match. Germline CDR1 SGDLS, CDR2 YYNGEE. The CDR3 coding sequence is TGTGCCAGCAGTGACCAGACAGGGTCGACCGGGGAGCTGTTTTTT. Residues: CASSDQTGSTGELFF.

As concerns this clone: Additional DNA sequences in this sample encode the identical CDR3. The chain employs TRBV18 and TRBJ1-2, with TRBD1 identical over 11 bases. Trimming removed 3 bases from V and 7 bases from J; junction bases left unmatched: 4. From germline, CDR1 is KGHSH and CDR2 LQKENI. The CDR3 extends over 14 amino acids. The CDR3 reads CASSPDRGQGGYTF. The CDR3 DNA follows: TGTGCCAGCTCACCGGACAGGGGGCAGGGTGGCTACACCTTC.

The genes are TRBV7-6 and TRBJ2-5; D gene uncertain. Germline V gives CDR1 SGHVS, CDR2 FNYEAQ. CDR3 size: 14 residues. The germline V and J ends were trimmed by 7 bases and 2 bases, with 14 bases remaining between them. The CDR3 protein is CASTPSSVQETQYF. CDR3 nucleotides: TGTGCCAGCACCCCCTCGAGCGTACAAGAGACCCAGTACTTC.

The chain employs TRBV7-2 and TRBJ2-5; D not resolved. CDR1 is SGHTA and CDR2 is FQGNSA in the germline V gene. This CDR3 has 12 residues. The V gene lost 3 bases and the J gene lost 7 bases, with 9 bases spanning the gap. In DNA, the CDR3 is TGTGCCAGCAGCTTTTCCCTTCGGACCCAGTACTTC. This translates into CASSFSLRTQYF. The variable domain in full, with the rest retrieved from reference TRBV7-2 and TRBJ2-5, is GAGVSQSPSNKVTEKGKDVELRCDPISGHTALYWYRQSLGQGLEFLIYFQGNSAPDKSGLPSDRFSAERTGGSVSTLTIQRTQQEDSAVYLCASSFSLRTQYFGPGTRLLVL.

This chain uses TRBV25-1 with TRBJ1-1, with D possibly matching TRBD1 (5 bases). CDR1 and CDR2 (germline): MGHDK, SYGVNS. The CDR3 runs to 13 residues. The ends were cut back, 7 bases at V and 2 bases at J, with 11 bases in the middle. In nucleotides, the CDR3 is TGTGCCAGCAAAGGACACCTCAACACTGAAGCTTTCTTT. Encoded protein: CASKGHLNTEAFF.

The CDR3 DNA sequence: TGCGCCAGCAGCGAATCCAGTCACGGGACAGCTAATGAAAAACTGTTTTTT. It translates to CASSESSHGTANEKLFF. The chain couples TRBV4-3 to TRBJ1-4; 7 nucleotides agree with TRBD1. This CDR3 region has 17 residues. Trimming removed 5 bases from V and 3 bases from J; junction bases left unmatched: 12. Germline CDR1 reads LGHNA; CDR2 reads YSLEER.

The CDR3 here is CASSRTTGGFSYEQYF. CDR3 bases: TGTGCCAGTAGTCGAACAACAGGGGGCTTCTCCTACGAGCAGTACTTC. The V gene is TRBV19, the J gene TRBJ2-7, with TRBD1 matching 9 bases. Per germline, CDR1 LNHDA and CDR2 SQIVND (reference sequence). CDR3 length: 16 residues. Germline trimming cut 5 bases from V and 0 bases from J; bases unmatched to any gene: 8.

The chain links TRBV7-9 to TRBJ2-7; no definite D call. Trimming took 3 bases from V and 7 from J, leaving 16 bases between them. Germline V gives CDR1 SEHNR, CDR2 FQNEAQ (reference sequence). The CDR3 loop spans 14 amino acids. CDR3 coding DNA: TGTGCCAGCAGCTTCCCTTCGCAGGTCGAGGAGCAGTACTTC. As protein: CASSFPSQVEEQYF.

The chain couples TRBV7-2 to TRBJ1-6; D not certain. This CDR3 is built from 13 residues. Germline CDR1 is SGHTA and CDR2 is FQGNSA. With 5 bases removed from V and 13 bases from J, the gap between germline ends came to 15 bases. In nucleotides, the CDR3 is TGTGCCAGCAGCCCCTCTTCTACAGCTCCCCTCCACTTT. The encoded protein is CASSPSSTAPLHF.

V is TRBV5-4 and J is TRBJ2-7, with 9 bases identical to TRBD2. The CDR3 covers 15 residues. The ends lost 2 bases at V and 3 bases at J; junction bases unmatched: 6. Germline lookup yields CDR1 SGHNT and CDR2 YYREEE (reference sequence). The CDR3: CASSFGQREDYEQYF. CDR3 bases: TGTGCCAGCAGCTTCGGCCAGCGGGAGGACTACGAGCAGTACTTC.

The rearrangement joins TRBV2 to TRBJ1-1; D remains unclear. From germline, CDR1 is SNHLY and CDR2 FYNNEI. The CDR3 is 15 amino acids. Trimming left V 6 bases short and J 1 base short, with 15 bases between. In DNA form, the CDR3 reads TGTGCCAGCAGCCCCCCGGGTGTCAGGAACACTGAAGCTTTCTTT. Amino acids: CASSPPGVRNTEAFF.

CDR3 DNA: TGCGCCAGCAGCTGGGTACTAGCGGGAGGGATTCAAGAGACCCAGTACTTC. This sequence encodes CASSWVLAGGIQETQYF. The J gene is TRBJ2-5, the V gene TRBV5-1; 13 bases fit TRBD2. V shed 3 bases and J 2 bases; nucleotides not matched to a gene: 7. The CDR3 is made up of 17 amino acids. CDR1 SGHRS and CDR2 YFSETQ come from the germline V gene.

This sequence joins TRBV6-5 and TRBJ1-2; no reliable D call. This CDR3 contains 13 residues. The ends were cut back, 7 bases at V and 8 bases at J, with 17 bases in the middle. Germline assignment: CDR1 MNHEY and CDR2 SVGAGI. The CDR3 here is CASKRALLDGYTF. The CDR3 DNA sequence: TGTGCCAGCAAGAGGGCTCTCCTGGACGGCTACACCTTC.

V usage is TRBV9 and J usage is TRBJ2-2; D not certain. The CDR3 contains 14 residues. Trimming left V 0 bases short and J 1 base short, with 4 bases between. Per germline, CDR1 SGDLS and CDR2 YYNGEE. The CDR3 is CASSVDGNTGELFF. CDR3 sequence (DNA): TGTGCCAGCAGCGTAGACGGGAACACCGGGGAGCTGTTTTTT.

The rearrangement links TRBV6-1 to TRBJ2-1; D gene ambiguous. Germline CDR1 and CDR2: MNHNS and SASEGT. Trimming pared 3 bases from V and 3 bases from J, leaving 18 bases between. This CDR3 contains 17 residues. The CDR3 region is CASSEMRLQPLYNEQFF. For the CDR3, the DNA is TGTGCCAGCAGTGAGATGCGGCTTCAGCCCCTCTACAATGAGCAGTTCTTC.

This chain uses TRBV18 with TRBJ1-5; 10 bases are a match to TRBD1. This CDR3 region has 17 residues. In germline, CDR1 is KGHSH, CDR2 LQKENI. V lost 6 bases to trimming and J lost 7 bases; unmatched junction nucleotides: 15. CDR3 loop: CASSPMGDRGAGQPQHF. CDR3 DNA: TGTGCCAGCTCTCCTATGGGGGACAGGGGCGCGGGACAGCCCCAGCATTTT.

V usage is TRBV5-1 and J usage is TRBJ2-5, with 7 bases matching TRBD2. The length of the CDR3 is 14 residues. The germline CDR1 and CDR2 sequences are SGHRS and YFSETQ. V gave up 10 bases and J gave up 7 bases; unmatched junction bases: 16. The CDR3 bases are TGCGCCTCCCACGAGGGGAGGGGTGACGGGACCCAGTACTTC. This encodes CASHEGRGDGTQYF.

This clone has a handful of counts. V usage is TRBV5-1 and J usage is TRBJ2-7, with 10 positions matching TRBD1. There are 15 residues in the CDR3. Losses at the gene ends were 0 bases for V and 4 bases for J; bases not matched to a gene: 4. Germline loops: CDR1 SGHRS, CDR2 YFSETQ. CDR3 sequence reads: CASSLAPGQGYEQYF. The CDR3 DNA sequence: TGCGCCAGCAGCTTGGCGCCGGGACAGGGGTACGAGCAGTACTTC.

The CDR3 reads CASSLGRDHRYTF. The CDR3 bases are TGTGCCAGCAGTTTAGGCAGGGATCATCGCTACACCTTC. V usage is TRBV28 and J usage is TRBJ1-2, with D possibly TRBD1 on 5 matching bases. CDR1 is MDHEN and CDR2 is SYDVKM in the germline V gene. This CDR3 region has 13 residues. The V and J ends lost 2 bases and 9 bases respectively, with 13 bases between them.

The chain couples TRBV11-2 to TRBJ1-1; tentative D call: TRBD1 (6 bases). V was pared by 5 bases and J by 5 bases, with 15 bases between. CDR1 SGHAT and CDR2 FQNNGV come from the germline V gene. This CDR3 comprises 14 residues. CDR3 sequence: CASSPQQGWTEAFF. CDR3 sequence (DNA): TGTGCCAGCAGCCCCCAACAGGGATGGACTGAAGCTTTCTTT.

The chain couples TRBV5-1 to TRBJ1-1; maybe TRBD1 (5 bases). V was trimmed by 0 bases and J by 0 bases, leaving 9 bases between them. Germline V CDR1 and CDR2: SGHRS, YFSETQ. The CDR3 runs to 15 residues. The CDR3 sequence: CASSLGGAMNTEAFF. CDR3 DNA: TGCGCCAGCAGCTTGGGGGGCGCGATGAACACTGAAGCTTTCTTT.

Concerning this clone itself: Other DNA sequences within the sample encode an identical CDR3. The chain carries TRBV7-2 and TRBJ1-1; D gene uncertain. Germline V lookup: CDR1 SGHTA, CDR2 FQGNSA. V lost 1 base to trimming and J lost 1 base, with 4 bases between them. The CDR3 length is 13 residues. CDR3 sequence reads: CASSLGQNTEAFF. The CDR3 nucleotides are TGTGCCAGCAGCTTAGGGCAGAACACTGAAGCTTTCTTT.